These 14 T cell receptor beta chains were sequenced from one sample in a study of blood T cell repertoires in COVID-19. Assay: immunoSEQ multiplex PCR; the TCRdb copy retains only in-frame clones and omits some. This sample has just over 650,000 clones, with about 90% found just once. The specimen sequenced was peripheral blood. These receptor sequences come from a woman between 18 and 29 years old with acute or convalescent COVID-19.

This clone appeared a single time. This sequence joins TRBV19 and TRBJ2-7; 12 bases agree with TRBD2. With 5 bases clipped from V and 5 bases from J, the junction kept 4 bases outside the gene matches. The CDR3 consists of 14 residues. Germline-derived CDR1 and CDR2 are LNHDA and SQIVND (reference sequence). The CDR3 DNA follows: TGTGCCAGTAGTCGACTAGCGGGGGTCGACGAGCAGTACTTC. It translates to CASSRLAGVDEQYF.

The chain carries TRBV7-2 and TRBJ1-2, with TRBD1 as a possible D gene (6 bases). This CDR3 region has 15 residues. V was pared by 5 bases and J by 0 bases, with 13 bases between. Per the germline V gene, CDR1 is SGHTA and CDR2 is FQGNSA. This CDR3 reads CASSATGYPNYGYTF. The CDR3 region has the DNA TGTGCCAGCAGCGCTACAGGGTACCCTAACTATGGCTACACCTTC.

The chain employs TRBV18 and TRBJ2-7, with TRBD1 matching 8 bases. Per germline, CDR1 KGHSH and CDR2 LQKENI. V lost 3 bases to trimming and J lost 2 bases; unmatched junction nucleotides: 3. This CDR3 has 14 amino acids. The CDR3 DNA reads TGTGCCAGCTCACCGAGGACAGGGACCTACGAGCAGTACTTC. As protein: CASSPRTGTYEQYF.

The V and J genes are TRBV12-3 or TRBV12-4 and TRBJ1-5; no definite D call. With 8 bases removed from V and 4 bases from J, the gap between germline ends came to 6 bases. This CDR3 region has 11 residues. For the CDR3, the DNA is TGTGCCAGCGCCCTAAATCAGCCCCAGCATTTT. Protein product: CASALNQPQHF.

The V gene is TRBV6-5, the J gene TRBJ2-5; 7 nucleotides align to TRBD1. The CDR3 runs 13 residues. Germline CDR1 reads MNHEY; CDR2 reads SVGAGI. After removal of 6 bases from V and 5 bases from J, the junction contained 6 bases not matched to a gene. The CDR3 coding sequence is TGTGCCAGCAGAAAGACAGGGACCGAGACCCAGTACTTC. It yields the protein CASRKTGTETQYF.

This rearrangement joins TRBV12-3 or TRBV12-4 to TRBJ2-7, with 8 bases aligning to TRBD1. V lost 3 bases, J lost 4 bases, and 2 bases stayed unmatched. This CDR3 is 13 amino acids long. The DNA for the CDR3 is TGTGCCAGCAGTTTTAACAGGGGGTACGAGCAGTACTTC. Translating gives CASSFNRGYEQYF.

The chain is built from TRBV29-1 and TRBJ2-3, with D possibly matching TRBD1 (6 bases). Germline V gene sequence: CDR1 SQVTM, CDR2 ANQGSEA. This CDR3 spans 12 amino acids. Trimming took off 6 bases at V and 4 bases at J, with 11 bases between the two ends. CDR3 nucleotide sequence: TGCAGCGTAGACAGGATGGCAGATACGCAGTATTTT. It translates to CSVDRMADTQYF.

This clone showed up just once. This chain uses TRBV25-1 with TRBJ2-2; the D gene is possibly TRBD1 (6 bases). V gave up 6 bases and J gave up 3 bases, with 17 bases separating them. Germline lookup yields CDR1 MGHDK and CDR2 SYGVNS. The CDR3 has 16 amino acids. The DNA of the CDR3 is TGTGCCAGCAGCTCACTAGGGGGACAAGACACCGGGGAGCTGTTTTTT. This translates into CASSSLGGQDTGELFF.

The gene calls are TRBV12-3 or TRBV12-4 and TRBJ2-1; 7 positions match TRBD2. V dropped 3 bases and J dropped 10; count of bases not matched to a gene: 6. This CDR3 comprises 13 residues. CDR3 in amino acids: CASSFQFSGEQFF. In DNA, the CDR3 is TGTGCCAGCAGTTTCCAATTTAGCGGGGAGCAGTTCTTC.

V and J are TRBV3-1 (or the pseudogene TRBV3-2) and TRBJ1-5; TRBD1 agrees at 9 bases. Per germline, CDR1 LGHDT and CDR2 YNNKEL (reference sequence). The CDR3 runs to 19 residues. After removal of 4 bases from V and 2 bases from J, the junction contained 15 bases not matched to a gene. CDR3 sequence reads: CASSPTSGTGSDGNQPQHF. CDR3 nucleotide sequence: TGTGCCAGCAGCCCCACTAGCGGGACAGGGAGTGACGGCAATCAGCCCCAGCATTTT.

This clone has a count of ten or more. V is TRBV7-9 and J is TRBJ2-7; 7 nucleotides line up with TRBD2. The V segment lost 5 bases and the J segment 2 bases; nucleotides outside the gene matches: 9. The CDR3 totals 15 residues. CDR1 is SEHNR and CDR2 is FQNEAQ in the germline V gene (reference sequence). This CDR3 is CASSGEGRETYEQYF. The CDR3 DNA reads as TGTGCCAGCAGCGGGGAGGGCAGGGAAACCTACGAGCAGTACTTC.

The chain has TRBV6-5 and TRBJ1-5; D may be TRBD1 (6 bases). The CDR3 consists of 14 residues. The germline V gene has CDR1 MNHEY and CDR2 SVGAGI. Trimming took 2 bases from V and 4 from J, leaving 9 bases between them. Here the CDR3 DNA reads TGTGCCAGCAGTTACCCTCAGGGGAATCAGCCCCAGCATTTT. It is translated as CASSYPQGNQPQHF.

This clone has only a few counts. At the DNA level, this CDR3 is encoded by other sequences in the same sample as well. The chain couples TRBV5-1 to TRBJ1-1; the D gene is possibly TRBD1 (5 bases). The V and J ends lost 2 bases and 5 bases respectively, with 7 bases between them. CDR3 length: 12 residues. Germline lookup yields CDR1 SGHRS and CDR2 YFSETQ. The CDR3 is CASSFRGTEAFF. The CDR3 DNA is TGCGCCAGCAGCTTTAGGGGAACTGAAGCTTTCTTT.

V usage is TRBV9 and J usage is TRBJ1-2; 8 bases align to TRBD1. CDR3 length: 15 residues. Germline lookup yields CDR1 SGDLS and CDR2 YYNGEE. The J segment lost 7 bases and the V segment lost 0 bases, leaving 8 bases of the junction unmatched. The CDR3 protein is CASSVEGAGGGGYTF. CDR3 in DNA: TGTGCCAGCAGCGTAGAGGGTGCAGGGGGCGGTGGCTACACCTTC.